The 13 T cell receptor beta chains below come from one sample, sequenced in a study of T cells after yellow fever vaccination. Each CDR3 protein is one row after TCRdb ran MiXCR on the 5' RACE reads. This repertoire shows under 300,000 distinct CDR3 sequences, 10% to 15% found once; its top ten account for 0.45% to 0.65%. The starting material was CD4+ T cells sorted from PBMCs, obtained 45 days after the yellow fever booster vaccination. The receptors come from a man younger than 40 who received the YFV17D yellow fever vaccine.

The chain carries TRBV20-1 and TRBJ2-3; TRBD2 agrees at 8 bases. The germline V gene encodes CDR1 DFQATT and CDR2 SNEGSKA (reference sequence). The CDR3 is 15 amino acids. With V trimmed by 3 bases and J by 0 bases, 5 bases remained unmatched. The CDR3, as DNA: TGCAGTGCTAGTAAAATAGCGGGGAGCACAGATACGCAGTATTTT. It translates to CSASKIAGSTDTQYF.

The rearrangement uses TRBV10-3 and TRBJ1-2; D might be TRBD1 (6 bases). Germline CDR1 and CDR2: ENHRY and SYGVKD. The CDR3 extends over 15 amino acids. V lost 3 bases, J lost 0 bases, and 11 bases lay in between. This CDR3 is CAISDGQKSNYGYTF. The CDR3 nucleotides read TGTGCCATCAGTGACGGACAGAAATCTAACTATGGCTACACCTTC.

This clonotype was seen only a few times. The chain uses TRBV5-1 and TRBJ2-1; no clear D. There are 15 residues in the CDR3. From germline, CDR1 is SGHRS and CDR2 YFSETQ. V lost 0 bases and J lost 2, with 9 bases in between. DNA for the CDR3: TGCGCCAGCAGCTTGGTAGTCGGCGCCTACAATGAGCAGTTCTTC. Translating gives CASSLVVGAYNEQFF.

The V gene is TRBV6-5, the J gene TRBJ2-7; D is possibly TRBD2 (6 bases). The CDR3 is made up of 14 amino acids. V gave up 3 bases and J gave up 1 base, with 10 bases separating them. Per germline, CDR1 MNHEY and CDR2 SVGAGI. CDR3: CASSYRGGSYEQYF. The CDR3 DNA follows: TGTGCCAGCAGTTATCGTGGGGGGTCCTACGAGCAGTACTTC.

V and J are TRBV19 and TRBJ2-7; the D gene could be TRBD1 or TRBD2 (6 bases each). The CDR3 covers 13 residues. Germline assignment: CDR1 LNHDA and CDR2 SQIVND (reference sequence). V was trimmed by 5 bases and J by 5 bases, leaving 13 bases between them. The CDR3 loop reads CASSEQGRNEQYF. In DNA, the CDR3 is TGTGCCAGTAGTGAGCAGGGGAGGAACGAGCAGTACTTC.

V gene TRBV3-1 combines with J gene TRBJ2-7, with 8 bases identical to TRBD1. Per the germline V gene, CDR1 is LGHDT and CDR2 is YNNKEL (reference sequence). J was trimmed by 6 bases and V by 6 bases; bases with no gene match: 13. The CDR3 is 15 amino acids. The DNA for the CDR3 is TGTGCCAGCAGATCCGGACAGGGCCCGCTGAGCGAGCAGTACTTC. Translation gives CASRSGQGPLSEQYF.

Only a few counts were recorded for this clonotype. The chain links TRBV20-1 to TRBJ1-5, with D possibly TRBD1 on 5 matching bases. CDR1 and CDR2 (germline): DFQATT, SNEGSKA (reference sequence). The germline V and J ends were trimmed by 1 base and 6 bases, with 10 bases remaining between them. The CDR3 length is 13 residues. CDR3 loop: CSARGQSGQPQHF. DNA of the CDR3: TGCAGTGCTAGAGGACAGTCAGGTCAGCCCCAGCATTTT.

In DNA, the CDR3 is TGTGCCAGCAGCCGATATGCTGATGAGCAGTTCTTC. This translates into CASSRYADEQFF. The gene calls are TRBV7-2 and TRBJ2-1; no clear D gene. This CDR3 is 12 amino acids long. Between the trimmed V and J ends, which lost 5 bases and 8 bases, there was a span of 10 bases. Germline assignment: CDR1 SGHTA and CDR2 FQGNSA.

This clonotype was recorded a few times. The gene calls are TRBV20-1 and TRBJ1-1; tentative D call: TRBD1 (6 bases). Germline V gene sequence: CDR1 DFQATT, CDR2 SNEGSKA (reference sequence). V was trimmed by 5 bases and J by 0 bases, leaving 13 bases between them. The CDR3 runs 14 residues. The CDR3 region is CSALGPGVNTEAFF. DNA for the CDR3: TGCAGTGCTCTAGGGCCAGGGGTGAACACTGAAGCTTTCTTT.

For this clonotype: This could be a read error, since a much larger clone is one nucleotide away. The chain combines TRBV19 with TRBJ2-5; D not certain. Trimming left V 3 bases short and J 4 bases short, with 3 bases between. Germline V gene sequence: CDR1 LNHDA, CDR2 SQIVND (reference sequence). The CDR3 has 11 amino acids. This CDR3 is CASSMGETQYF. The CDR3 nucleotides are TGTGCCAGTAGTATGGGAGAGACCCAGTACTTC.

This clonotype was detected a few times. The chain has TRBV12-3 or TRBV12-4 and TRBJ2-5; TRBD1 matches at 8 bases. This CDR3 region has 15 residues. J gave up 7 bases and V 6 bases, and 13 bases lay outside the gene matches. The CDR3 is CASSRGQGAGGTQYF. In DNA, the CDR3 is TGTGCCAGCAGCCGTGGACAGGGTGCCGGGGGGACCCAGTACTTC.

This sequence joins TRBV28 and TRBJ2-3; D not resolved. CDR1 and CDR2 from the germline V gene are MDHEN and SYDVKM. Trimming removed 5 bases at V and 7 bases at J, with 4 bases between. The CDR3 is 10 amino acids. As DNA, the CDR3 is TGTGCCAGCAGTCAATATACGCAGTATTTT. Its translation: CASSQYTQYF. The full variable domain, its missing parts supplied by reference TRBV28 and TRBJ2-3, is DVKVTQSSRYLVKRTGEKVFLECVQDMDHENMFWYRQDPGLGLRLIYFSYDVKMKEKGDIPEGYSVSREKKERFSLILESASTNQTSMYLCASSQYTQYFGPGTRLTVL.

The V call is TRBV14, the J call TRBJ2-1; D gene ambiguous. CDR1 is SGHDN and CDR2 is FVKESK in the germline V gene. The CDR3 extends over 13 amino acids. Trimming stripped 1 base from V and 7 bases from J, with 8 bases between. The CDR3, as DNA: TGTGCCAGCAGCCAAGCGACTCGAAATGAGCAGTTCTTC. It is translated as CASSQATRNEQFF.